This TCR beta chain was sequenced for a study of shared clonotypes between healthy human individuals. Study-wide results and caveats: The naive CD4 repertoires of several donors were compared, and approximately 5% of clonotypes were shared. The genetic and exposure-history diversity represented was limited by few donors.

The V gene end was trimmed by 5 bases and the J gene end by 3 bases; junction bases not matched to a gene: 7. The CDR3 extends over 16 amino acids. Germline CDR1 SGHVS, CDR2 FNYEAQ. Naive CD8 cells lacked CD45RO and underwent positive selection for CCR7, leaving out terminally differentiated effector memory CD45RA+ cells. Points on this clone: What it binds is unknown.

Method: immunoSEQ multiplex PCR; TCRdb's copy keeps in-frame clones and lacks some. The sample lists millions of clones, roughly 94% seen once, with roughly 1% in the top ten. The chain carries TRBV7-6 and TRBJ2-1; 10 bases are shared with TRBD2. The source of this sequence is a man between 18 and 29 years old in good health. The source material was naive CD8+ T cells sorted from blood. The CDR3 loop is CASSPLAGGLYNEQFF. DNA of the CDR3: TGTGCCAGCAGCCCCTTAGCGGGGGGTCTCTACAATGAGCAGTTCTTC. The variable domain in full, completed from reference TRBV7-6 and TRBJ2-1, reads GAGVSQSPRYKVTKRGQDVALRCDPISGHVSLYWYRQALGQGPEFLTYFNYEAQQDKSGLPNDRFSAERPEGSISTLTIQRTEQRDSAMYRCASSPLAGGLYNEQFFGPGTRLTVL.